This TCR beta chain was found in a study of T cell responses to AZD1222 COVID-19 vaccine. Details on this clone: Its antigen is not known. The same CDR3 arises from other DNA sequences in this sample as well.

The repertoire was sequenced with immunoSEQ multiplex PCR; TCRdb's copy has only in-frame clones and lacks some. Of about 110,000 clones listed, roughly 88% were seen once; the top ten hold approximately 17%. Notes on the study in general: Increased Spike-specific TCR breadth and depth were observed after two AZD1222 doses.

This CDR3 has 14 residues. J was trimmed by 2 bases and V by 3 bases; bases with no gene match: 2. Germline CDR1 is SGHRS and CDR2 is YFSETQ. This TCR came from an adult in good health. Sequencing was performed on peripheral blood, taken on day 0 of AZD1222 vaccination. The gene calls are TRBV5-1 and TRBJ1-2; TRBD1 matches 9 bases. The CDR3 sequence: CASSSTGGNYGYTF. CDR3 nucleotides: TGCGCCAGCAGCTCGACAGGGGGGAACTATGGCTACACCTTC.